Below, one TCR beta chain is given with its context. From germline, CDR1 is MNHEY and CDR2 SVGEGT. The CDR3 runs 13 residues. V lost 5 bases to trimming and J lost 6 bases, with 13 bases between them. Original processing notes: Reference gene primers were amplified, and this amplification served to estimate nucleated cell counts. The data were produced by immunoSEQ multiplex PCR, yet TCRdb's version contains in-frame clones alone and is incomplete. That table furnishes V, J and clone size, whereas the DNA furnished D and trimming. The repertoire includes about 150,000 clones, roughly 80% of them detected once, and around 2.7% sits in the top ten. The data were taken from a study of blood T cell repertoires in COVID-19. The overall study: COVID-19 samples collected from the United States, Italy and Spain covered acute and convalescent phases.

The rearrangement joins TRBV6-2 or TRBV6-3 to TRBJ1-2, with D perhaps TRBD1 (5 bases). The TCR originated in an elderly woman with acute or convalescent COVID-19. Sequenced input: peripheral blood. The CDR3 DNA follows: TGTGCCAGCAGTGATCAGGGCAATGATGGCTACACCTTC. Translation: CASSDQGNDGYTF.